The 23 T cell receptor beta chains below come from one sample, sequenced in a study of blood T cell repertoires in COVID-19. Some clones are missing from TCRdb's copy, which holds only in-frame ones; the method was immunoSEQ multiplex PCR. The sample includes under 130,000 clones, approximately 84% of them seen just once. Sequencing was performed on peripheral blood. Receptors were obtained from a human donor in a cohort sampled during active COVID-19.

The chain has TRBV6-6 and TRBJ1-2; D remains unclear. Trimming stripped 6 bases from V and 2 bases from J, with 7 bases between. Looked up from germline, CDR1 is MNHNY and CDR2 is SVGAGI (reference sequence). CDR3 length equals 12 residues. CDR3 in DNA: TGTGCCAGCAGGCCGGGGAACTATGGCTACACCTTC. It encodes CASRPGNYGYTF.

The V and J genes are TRBV4-2 and TRBJ1-1, with a possible D match to TRBD1 (6 bases). This CDR3 region has 15 residues. V was shortened by 1 base and J by 10 bases, with 19 bases between the two germline ends. Looked up from germline, CDR1 is LGHNA and CDR2 is YNFKEQ. The DNA for the CDR3 is TGTGCCAGCAGCCAAGTCGGGACACGGGCTTTCGGAGCTTTCTTT. Amino acids: CASSQVGTRAFGAFF.

This clone came up once. The gene calls are TRBV24-1 and TRBJ2-5; 7 nucleotides align to TRBD1. CDR3 length: 17 amino acids. J was trimmed by 9 bases and V by 3 bases; bases with no gene match: 18. From germline, CDR1 is KGHDR and CDR2 SFDVKD. The CDR3 spells CATSDRHHRDRTMPQYF. The CDR3 nucleotides read TGTGCCACCAGTGATCGACATCACCGGGACAGAACAATGCCCCAGTACTTC.

V usage is TRBV27 and J usage is TRBJ1-3, with a weak D call TRBD1 (5 bases). The CDR3 extends over 13 amino acids. V lost 6 bases to trimming and J lost 4 bases, with 10 bases between them. CDR1 and CDR2 (germline): MNHEY, SMNVEV (reference sequence). In nucleotides, the CDR3 is TGTGCCAGCAGCCGCCGGACAGGAAACACCATATATTTT. Translation: CASSRRTGNTIYF.

This rearrangement joins TRBV2 to TRBJ1-4; D perhaps matches TRBD1 (5 bases). The germline V gene has CDR1 SNHLY and CDR2 FYNNEI. V dropped 7 bases and J dropped 0 bases, with 12 bases sitting between them. The CDR3 totals 15 residues. This chain's CDR3 is CASKTDSTTNEKLFF. CDR3 bases: TGTGCCAGCAAGACAGATAGCACAACTAATGAAAAACTGTTTTTT. Variable domain in full (rest from reference TRBV2 and TRBJ1-4): EPEVTQTPSHQVTQMGQEVILRCVPISNHLYFYWYRQILGQKVEFLVSFYNNEISEKSEIFDDQFSVERPDGSNFTLKIRSTKLEDSAMYFCASKTDSTTNEKLFFGSGTQLSVL.

The chain is built from TRBV6-4 and TRBJ1-1, with TRBD1 identical over 7 bases. Trimming cost V 6 bases and J 4 bases; bases outside gene matches: 8. CDR1 and CDR2 (germline): MRHNA, SNTAGT. CDR3 length: 14 amino acids. The CDR3: CASRAGTAGTEAFF. The CDR3 region has the DNA TGTGCCAGCAGAGCCGGGACAGCCGGCACTGAAGCTTTCTTT.

This clone was seen just once. The chain employs TRBV5-1 and TRBJ2-1; D gene uncertain. V lost 4 bases, J lost 0 bases, and 14 bases lay in between. Germline values: CDR1 SGHRS, CDR2 YFSETQ. This CDR3 spans 16 amino acids. CDR3 in amino acids: CASSGLTALSYNEQFF. The CDR3 DNA sequence: TGCGCCAGCAGCGGCCTTACAGCTCTCTCCTACAATGAGCAGTTCTTC.

Worth noting for this clone: At one of its ends the junction is not consistent with the germline gene, which may arise from a read error. The chain uses TRBV7-8 and TRBJ1-3; D is unresolved. This CDR3 spans 11 amino acids. Germline V gives CDR1 SGHVS, CDR2 FQNEAQ. The CDR3 region is CASSLGYGEDF. CDR3 DNA sequence: TGTGCCAGCAGCTTAGGGTACGGGGAAGATTTT.

In the case of this clone: An end of the junction differs from the germline gene, which may be a read error. The chain carries TRBV7-7 and TRBJ2-5; D is perhaps TRBD2 (6 bases). The CDR3 is 13 residues long. Germline assignment: CDR1 SSHAT and CDR2 FNYEAQ (reference sequence). DNA of the CDR3: TGTGCTAGCAGCCCGGGAGCAGGAGAGACCCAGTACTTC. Its protein is CASSPGAGETQYF.

This clone was detected once. This chain connects TRBV19 to TRBJ2-3, with D uncertain. Germline CDR1 is LNHDA and CDR2 is SQIVND (reference sequence). This CDR3 region has 13 residues. V lost 2 bases and J lost 4, with 7 bases in between. The CDR3 loop reads CASSILRADTQYF. The CDR3 nucleotides read TGTGCCAGTAGTATACTTCGCGCAGATACGCAGTATTTT.

The chain is built from TRBV19 and TRBJ1-3, with 7 bases identical to TRBD1. Germline V lookup: CDR1 LNHDA, CDR2 SQIVND (reference sequence). V shed 1 base, J shed 0 bases, and the junction held 6 bases outside the gene matches. CDR3 size: 17 residues. The CDR3 loop reads CASSIGWDSRSGNTIYF. In nucleotides, the CDR3 is TGTGCCAGTAGTATAGGATGGGACAGCCGCTCTGGAAACACCATATATTTT.

The chain uses TRBV7-2 and TRBJ2-1; no clear D. V was shortened by 5 bases and J by 10 bases, with 12 bases between the two germline ends. The CDR3 sequence is 12 residues long. Germline-derived CDR1 and CDR2 are SGHTA and FQGNSA. CDR3 region: CASSKLEYEQFF. For the CDR3, the DNA is TGTGCCAGCAGCAAATTGGAGTACGAGCAGTTCTTC.

The V call is TRBV5-4, the J call TRBJ2-5; 7 bases align to TRBD1. The CDR3 has 15 residues. V dropped 4 bases and J dropped 1; count of bases not matched to a gene: 7. Germline loops: CDR1 SGHNT, CDR2 YYREEE (reference sequence). For the CDR3, the DNA is TGTGCCAGCAGCGCTCCAGGGGACAGCCAAGAGACCCAGTACTTC. Its translation is CASSAPGDSQETQYF.

This clone came up once. V and J are TRBV6-5 and TRBJ1-1; the match to TRBD1 covers 9 bases. Germline V gives CDR1 MNHEY, CDR2 SVGAGI. This CDR3 contains 14 residues. The J segment lost 7 bases and the V segment lost 6 bases, leaving 9 bases of the junction unmatched. CDR3 amino acids: CASRVGTGQGEAFF. CDR3 in DNA: TGTGCCAGCAGAGTGGGGACAGGGCAAGGTGAAGCTTTCTTT.

CDR3 sequence reads: CASSSPGTGENTIYF. The CDR3 region has the DNA TGTGCCAGCAGCTCCCCTGGGACAGGGGAAAACACCATATATTTT. The chain carries TRBV5-4 and TRBJ1-3, with TRBD1 identical over 10 bases. The CDR3 is made up of 15 amino acids. J lost 6 bases, V lost 3 bases, and 6 bases had no gene match. Germline values: CDR1 SGHNT, CDR2 YYREEE (reference sequence).

This clone was seen a single time. J is TRBJ2-3 and V is TRBV29-1; 10 bases line up with TRBD1. The J segment lost 3 bases and the V segment lost 6 bases, leaving 6 bases of the junction unmatched. The CDR3 consists of 14 residues. Germline-derived CDR1 and CDR2 are SQVTM and ANQGSEA. The CDR3 protein is CSVGRDRGTDTQYF. Written as DNA, the CDR3 is TGCAGCGTCGGCCGGGACAGGGGAACAGATACGCAGTATTTT.

The chain carries TRBV28 and TRBJ2-1, with 11 nucleotides matching TRBD2. CDR1 and CDR2 (germline): MDHEN, SYDVKM. The V and J ends lost 6 bases and 5 bases, in that order; junction bases with no gene match: 6. This CDR3 spans 15 amino acids. The CDR3 loop reads CASSPGLAENNEQFF. CDR3 nucleotides: TGTGCCAGCAGCCCGGGACTAGCGGAAAACAATGAGCAGTTCTTC.

The genes are TRBV19 and TRBJ2-1; TRBD2 matches 10 bases. This CDR3 has 15 residues. Trimming took 5 bases from V and 8 from J; bases not matched to a gene: 9. Germline assignment: CDR1 LNHDA and CDR2 SQIVND (reference sequence). The CDR3 DNA reads TGTGCCAGTAGTCCTCGGACTAGCGGAGGGGATGAGCAGTTCTTC. Protein: CASSPRTSGGDEQFF.

This clone was picked up one time. The chain joins TRBV15 to TRBJ1-1; TRBD1 might be the D (6 bases). This CDR3 has 15 amino acids. Trimming left V 7 bases short and J 7 bases short, with 22 bases between. Germline V CDR1 and CDR2: LNHNV, YYDKDF (reference sequence). In nucleotides, the CDR3 is TGTGCCACCAACCCTTACCGGGACAACCGAGGTGAAGCTTTCTTT. Its protein is CATNPYRDNRGEAFF.

The CDR3 DNA reads as TGTGCCAGCAGCTCCGCGACACCCATCGGGAATGGCTACACCTTC. It yields the protein CASSSATPIGNGYTF. The gene calls are TRBV7-8 and TRBJ1-2; D remains ambiguous. Germline V gene data show CDR1 as SGHVS and CDR2 as FQNEAQ. V was pared by 4 bases and J by 6 bases, with 18 bases between. This CDR3 region has 15 residues.

This chain joins TRBV15 and TRBJ2-2, with D maybe TRBD2 (6 bases). This CDR3 spans 14 amino acids. Trimming stripped 6 bases from V and 4 bases from J, with 12 bases between. Germline values: CDR1 LNHNV, CDR2 YYDKDF (reference sequence). The CDR3 reads CATSRGGATGELFF. CDR3 nucleotide sequence: TGTGCCACCAGTCGAGGAGGGGCCACCGGGGAGCTGTTTTTT.

The chain has TRBV13 and TRBJ2-1, with a weak D call TRBD2 (5 bases). CDR3 length: 15 amino acids. The germline V gene has CDR1 PRHDT and CDR2 FYEKMQ (reference sequence). V lost 6 bases and J 2 bases, leaving 14 bases between the germline ends. The CDR3 loop is CASSRTGFPYNEQFF. CDR3 DNA: TGTGCCAGCAGTCGAACGGGATTCCCCTACAATGAGCAGTTCTTC.

This chain links TRBV6-5 with TRBJ1-2; 8 bases line up with TRBD1. This CDR3 comprises 13 residues. Germline V gives CDR1 MNHEY, CDR2 SVGAGI. V dropped 6 bases and J dropped 8; count of bases not matched to a gene: 8. CDR3 protein: CASSHRTGSGYTF. The CDR3 DNA reads TGTGCCAGCAGCCATAGGACAGGGAGCGGCTACACCTTC.